What follows are 27 T cell receptor beta chains derived from one specimen sequenced in a study of blood T cell repertoires in COVID-19 (dated by TCRdb to between 2020 and 2021). The method behind the library was the immunoSEQ multiplex PCR assay. The table was pulled from immuneACCESS by TCRdb, which kept in-frame rearrangements only. Such tables lose some clones; where checked, under half of the loss comes from unresolved V genes, and the rest has no known cause. For this sample there are fewer than 200,000 clones; around 80% appear just once. The ten largest account for approximately 12% of the sample. Sequences were obtained from PBMCs or T cells enriched from blood (not recorded which). These TCRs come from a man aged 45-65 years who had recovered from COVID-19.

The V call is TRBV13, the J call TRBJ1-2, with a tentative D call TRBD1 (5 bases). CDR1 PRHDT and CDR2 FYEKMQ come from the germline V gene (reference sequence). This CDR3 is 13 amino acids long. V was pared by 4 bases and J by 4 bases, with 10 bases between. CDR3 sequence (DNA): TGTGCCAGCAGCTCCCCGGGGGGCTATGGCTACACCTTC. Its translation: CASSSPGGYGYTF.

This clone showed up just once. The J gene is TRBJ2-3, the V gene TRBV9; a weak D match, TRBD1 (5 bases). V dropped 4 bases and J dropped 0 bases, with 18 bases sitting between them. The CDR3 contains 17 residues. The V gene's germline CDR1 is SGDLS and CDR2 YYNGEE. This CDR3 reads CASSTRQGRSSTDTQYF. The CDR3 DNA is TGTGCCAGCAGCACCCGGCAGGGCAGGTCTAGCACAGATACGCAGTATTTT.

The rearrangement uses TRBV18 and TRBJ2-1; D is perhaps TRBD2 (6 bases). CDR1 KGHSH and CDR2 LQKENI come from the germline V gene. CDR3 size: 11 residues. Between the trimmed V and J ends, which lost 3 bases and 12 bases, there was a span of 9 bases. The CDR3 sequence is CASSPGRGQFF. CDR3 DNA sequence: TGTGCCAGCTCACCGGGGCGGGGGCAGTTCTTC.

The gene calls are TRBV2 and TRBJ1-2; 8 bases are a match to TRBD1. Germline CDR1 and CDR2: SNHLY and FYNNEI. The V and J ends lost 5 bases and 8 bases, in that order; junction bases with no gene match: 7. This CDR3 has 13 amino acids. The CDR3 region is CASSSDRVDGYTF. CDR3 nucleotide sequence: TGTGCCAGCAGTTCGGACAGGGTTGACGGCTACACCTTC.

The chain carries TRBV18 and TRBJ1-3; 7 bases map to TRBD1. Unmatched junction bases numbered 6, after V lost 1 base and J lost 3 bases. This CDR3 is built from 16 residues. The germline V gene encodes CDR1 KGHSH and CDR2 LQKENI. For the CDR3, the DNA is TGTGCCAGCTCACCACAACAGGGGAGCGGTGGAAACACCATATATTTT. Amino acid sequence: CASSPQQGSGGNTIYF.

This rearrangement joins TRBV5-1 to TRBJ2-7; D remains unclear. Trimming left V 5 bases short and J 0 bases short, with 9 bases between. The CDR3 extends over 13 amino acids. Germline assignment: CDR1 SGHRS and CDR2 YFSETQ. CDR3 bases: TGCGCCAGCAGGATTGGGCTCTCCTACGAGCAGTACTTC. Amino acids: CASRIGLSYEQYF.

The chain combines TRBV5-1 with TRBJ1-1, with D maybe TRBD1 (5 bases). Trimming removed 6 bases at V and 5 bases at J, with 11 bases between. The length of the CDR3 is 12 residues. Germline values: CDR1 SGHRS, CDR2 YFSETQ. Here the CDR3 DNA reads TGCGCCAGCAACGACGGGGGAACTGAAGCTTTCTTT. This translates into CASNDGGTEAFF.

V is TRBV9 and J is TRBJ2-1; the match to TRBD2 covers 8 bases. With V trimmed by 3 bases and J by 4 bases, 6 bases remained unmatched. This CDR3 spans 15 amino acids. Germline CDR1 and CDR2: SGDLS and YYNGEE. For the CDR3, the DNA is TGTGCCAGCAGCGCCACTAGCGGCCAGTACAATGAGCAGTTCTTC. This translates into CASSATSGQYNEQFF.

The chain carries TRBV5-5 and TRBJ1-2, with TRBD1 identical over 10 bases. The germline V gene has CDR1 SGHKS and CDR2 YYEKEE (reference sequence). V gave up 4 bases and J gave up 6 bases; unmatched junction bases: 9. The length of the CDR3 is 15 residues. Here the CDR3 DNA reads TGTGCCAGCAGCCCCTCGACAGGGGGCTTAAATGGCTACACCTTC. Protein sequence: CASSPSTGGLNGYTF.

The chain links TRBV30 to TRBJ1-2, with 10 bases matching TRBD1. This CDR3 has 16 residues. V shed 3 bases and J 2 bases; nucleotides not matched to a gene: 9. Germline V gives CDR1 GTSNPN, CDR2 SVGIG (reference sequence). CDR3 loop: CAWRPGQGKRNYGYTF. As DNA, the CDR3 is TGTGCCTGGAGACCGGGACAGGGGAAAAGGAACTATGGCTACACCTTC.

The chain carries TRBV5-6 and TRBJ1-3, with D possibly being TRBD1 (6 bases). From germline, CDR1 is SGHDT and CDR2 YYEEEE. This CDR3 comprises 15 residues. V was clipped by 4 bases and J by 4 bases, with 15 bases between them. The CDR3 nucleotides read TGTGCCAGCAGCCCGATTTTGGGGGCCGGAAACACCATATATTTT. Translated: CASSPILGAGNTIYF. Full variable domain (remainder filled in from reference TRBV5-6 and TRBJ1-3): DAGVTQSPTHLIKTRGQQVTLRCSPKSGHDTVSWYQQALGQGPQFIFQYYEEEERQRGNFPDRFSGHQFPNYSSELNVNALLLGDSALYLCASSPILGAGNTIYFGEGSWLTVV.

This chain connects TRBV7-2 to TRBJ2-5; D may be TRBD1 (7 bases). Germline CDR1 reads SGHTA; CDR2 reads FQGNSA. The CDR3 consists of 15 residues. V was trimmed by 1 base and J by 2 bases, leaving 11 bases between them. The DNA of the CDR3 is TGTGCCAGCAGCTTAGGCGGGACAGCTCAAGAGACCCAGTACTTC. It codes for CASSLGGTAQETQYF.

The rearrangement links TRBV5-1 to TRBJ1-6; D may be TRBD1 (6 bases). Trimming removed 2 bases at V and 8 bases at J, with 14 bases between. CDR3 length: 15 amino acids. Germline CDR1 is SGHRS and CDR2 is YFSETQ. The CDR3 is CASSFADRSYSPLHF. The CDR3 DNA sequence: TGCGCCAGCAGCTTCGCGGACAGATCCTATTCACCCCTCCACTTT.

This clone was found once. This sequence joins TRBV2 and TRBJ2-7, with D possibly matching TRBD2 (6 bases). From germline, CDR1 is SNHLY and CDR2 FYNNEI. There are 14 residues in the CDR3. V was cut by 2 bases and J by 5 bases, with 13 bases left in between. DNA for the CDR3: TGTGCCAGCAGTGAAAGCAGGGACTTCCACGAGCAGTACTTC. Translating gives CASSESRDFHEQYF.

The V and J genes are TRBV2 and TRBJ1-4; D ambiguous. V was shortened by 8 bases and J by 8 bases, with 12 bases between the two germline ends. CDR3 length: 12 amino acids. Germline-derived CDR1 and CDR2 are SNHLY and FYNNEI. The CDR3: CASGRREEKLFF. In nucleotides, the CDR3 is TGTGCCAGCGGGCGGCGGGAAGAAAAACTGTTTTTT.

The V and J genes are TRBV5-4 and TRBJ1-5; D uncertain. This CDR3 contains 12 residues. Germline V gene sequence: CDR1 SGHNT, CDR2 YYREEE (reference sequence). With 6 bases removed from V and 6 bases from J, the gap between germline ends came to 10 bases. The CDR3 is CASTLGSQPQHF. For the CDR3, the DNA is TGTGCCAGCACCCTGGGGAGTCAGCCCCAGCATTTT.

The chain links TRBV6-1 to TRBJ1-4; D unclear. The germline CDR1 and CDR2 sequences are MNHNS and SASEGT. Trimming removed 1 base from V and 13 bases from J, with 13 bases in between. The CDR3 is made up of 13 amino acids. CDR3 sequence reads: CASSEGEAARLFF. CDR3 nucleotide sequence: TGTGCCAGCAGTGAAGGCGAGGCGGCTCGACTGTTTTTT.

The chain has TRBV4-1 and TRBJ1-3; tentatively, D is TRBD1 (6 bases). CDR1 is MGHRA, CDR2 YSYEKL, per germline. This CDR3 region has 16 residues. The V gene lost 1 base and the J gene lost 4 bases, with 14 bases spanning the gap. The CDR3 coding sequence is TGCGCCAGCAGCCAAGGGGGGCCCACGGAGGGAAACACCATATATTTT. This encodes CASSQGGPTEGNTIYF.

This clone has just one count. This rearrangement joins TRBV9 to TRBJ2-2; TRBD1 might be the D (5 bases). V lost 0 bases to trimming and J lost 1 base, with 7 bases between them. There are 15 residues in the CDR3. Per the germline V gene, CDR1 is SGDLS and CDR2 is YYNGEE. The chain's CDR3 is CASSVGTMNTGELFF. The CDR3 nucleotides read TGTGCCAGCAGCGTAGGGACAATGAACACCGGGGAGCTGTTTTTT.

This clone was recorded only once. V usage is TRBV3-1 (or the pseudogene TRBV3-2) and J usage is TRBJ2-7, with TRBD2 as a possible D gene (7 bases). The CDR3 is made up of 14 amino acids. Germline V lookup: CDR1 LGHDT, CDR2 YNNKEL (reference sequence). Trimming pared 2 bases from V and 7 bases from J, leaving 15 bases between. Here the CDR3 reads CASSQYRGAEEQYF. CDR3 sequence (DNA): TGTGCCAGCAGCCAATACCGGGGGGCTGAGGAGCAGTACTTC.

The chain recombines TRBV5-1 with TRBJ1-2; 8 bases fit TRBD1. The CDR3 spans 13 residues. J lost 9 bases, V lost 4 bases, and 8 bases had no gene match. The V gene's germline CDR1 is SGHRS and CDR2 YFSETQ. CDR3 amino acids: CASSTGQGMSYTF. The CDR3 nucleotides read TGCGCCAGCAGCACTGGACAGGGCATGAGCTACACCTTC.

J is TRBJ2-7 and V is TRBV4-2; D remains ambiguous. V was shortened by 1 base and J by 3 bases, with 10 bases between the two germline ends. Germline values: CDR1 LGHNA, CDR2 YNFKEQ. This CDR3 comprises 14 residues. Written as DNA, the CDR3 is TGTGCCAGCAGCCAAGGGGCCTTAGGCTACGAGCAGTACTTC. Encoded protein: CASSQGALGYEQYF.

The CDR3 region has the DNA TGCGCCAGCAGCCAAGATATACAGGGGGTGTTCAATGAGCAGTTCTTC. This sequence encodes CASSQDIQGVFNEQFF. This chain joins TRBV4-1 and TRBJ2-1, with 8 bases aligning to TRBD1. After removal of 0 bases from V and 6 bases from J, the junction contained 7 bases not matched to a gene. Per germline, CDR1 MGHRA and CDR2 YSYEKL. The CDR3 is 16 residues long.

V is TRBV2 and J is TRBJ2-2, with 8 positions matching TRBD1. CDR1 SNHLY and CDR2 FYNNEI come from the germline V gene. The CDR3 extends over 14 amino acids. The J segment lost 1 base and the V segment lost 7 bases, leaving 2 bases of the junction unmatched. CDR3 residues: CASTGGLNTGELFF. The CDR3 DNA reads as TGTGCCAGCACAGGGGGCTTGAACACCGGGGAGCTGTTTTTT.

This clone turned up a few times. The chain uses TRBV10-3 and TRBJ1-6, with unresolved D. Germline V gene lookup returns CDR1 ENHRY and CDR2 SYGVKD. V shed 7 bases and J shed 9 bases, with 13 bases lying between them. CDR3 length: 13 amino acids. CDR3 nucleotide sequence: TGTGCCATCACGGGTGGTGAAGGTTCACCCCTCCACTTT. Amino acids: CAITGGEGSPLHF.

In this sample, this clone turned up once. The chain uses TRBV12-5 and TRBJ1-4; 9 positions agree with TRBD1. The junction had 12 bases not matched to a gene; V was cut back by 2 bases and J by 5 bases. The CDR3 totals 18 residues. The germline gives CDR1 LGHNT, CDR2 FRNRAP. The CDR3 protein is CASGLTGGAKGWNEKLFF. As DNA, the CDR3 is TGTGCTAGTGGTTTGACAGGGGGCGCGAAGGGATGGAATGAAAAACTGTTTTTT.

This sequence joins TRBV20-1 and TRBJ1-1; D is undetermined. The CDR3 spans 11 residues. Trimming shortened V by 1 base and J by 5 bases, and 5 bases separated the two germline ends. The germline V gene encodes CDR1 DFQATT and CDR2 SNEGSKA (reference sequence). In DNA form, the CDR3 reads TGCAGTGCTAGAGTCAGGACTGAAGCTTTCTTT. Translated: CSARVRTEAFF.